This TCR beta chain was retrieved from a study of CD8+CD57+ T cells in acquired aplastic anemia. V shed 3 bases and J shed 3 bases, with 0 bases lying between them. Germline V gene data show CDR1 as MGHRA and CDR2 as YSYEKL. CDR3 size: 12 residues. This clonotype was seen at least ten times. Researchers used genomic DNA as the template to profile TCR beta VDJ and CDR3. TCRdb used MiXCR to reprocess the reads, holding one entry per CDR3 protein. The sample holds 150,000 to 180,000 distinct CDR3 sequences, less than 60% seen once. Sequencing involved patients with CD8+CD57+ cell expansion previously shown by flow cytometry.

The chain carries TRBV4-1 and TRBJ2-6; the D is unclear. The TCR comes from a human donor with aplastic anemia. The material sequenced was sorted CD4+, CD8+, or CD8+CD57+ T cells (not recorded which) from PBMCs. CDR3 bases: TGCGCCAGCAGCCATGGGGCCAACGTCCTGACTTTC. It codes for CASSHGANVLTF.